The table lists the clone carrying this TCR beta chain with a few counts. This CDR3 contains 16 residues. V shed 3 bases and J shed 0 bases, with 13 bases lying between them. This sample was included in a study of blood T cells in healthy people across ages. The authors ran a second PCR of about 6 to 11 cycles using a sample-barcoded 5' primer and a J-beta primer mix. TCRdb fed the 5' RACE reads into MiXCR, producing one record per CDR3 protein. Counted here are about 1.1 million distinct CDR3 sequences, less than 45% occurring once; the ten biggest clones make up less than 15%. The J gene is TRBJ2-3, the V gene TRBV12-3 or TRBV12-4; D unclear. The specimen sequenced was blood. The TCR comes from a man aged 18 to 29 in good health. The CDR3 loop is CASSFIVLPSTDTQYF. Written as DNA, the CDR3 is TGTGCCAGCAGTTTTATCGTGCTACCTAGCACAGATACGCAGTATTTT.